The TCR beta chain described here comes from a study of blood T cell repertoires in COVID-19. There are 15 residues in the CDR3. Looked up from germline, CDR1 is SGHTA and CDR2 is FQGNSA. With V trimmed by 5 bases and J by 8 bases, 11 bases remained unmatched. Assay: immunoSEQ multiplex PCR; the TCRdb copy retains only in-frame clones and omits some. The data contain around 140,000 clones, over 75% of them singletons. The rearrangement links TRBV7-2 to TRBJ1-2; TRBD1 matches 10 bases. Input material: PBMCs or T cells enriched from blood (not recorded which). The TCR originated in a man in his forties or fifties in a cohort exposed to, infected with or recovered from COVID-19 (not recorded which). The CDR3 sequence: CASSTIRQGARGYTF. DNA of the CDR3: TGTGCCAGCAGCACCATTCGACAGGGGGCAAGAGGCTACACCTTC.